The T cell receptor (beta chain) described here comes from a study of Graves' ophthalmopathy and Graves' hyperthyroidism. Amplification of TCR beta CDR3 regions used RNA transcripts. The authors performed first-round RT-PCR with HTBI primers and then a second-round multiplex PCR. MiXCR, applied by TCRdb to the multiplex PCR reads, yields one record per CDR3 protein. The sample has 350,000 to 400,000 distinct CDR3 sequences, approximately 15% seen once. For this clonotype: The junction and the germline gene differ at one end; a read error may be behind it.

The CDR3 consists of 13 residues. Germline V gene sequence: CDR1 SSHAT, CDR2 FNYEAQ (reference sequence). This chain links TRBV7-7 with TRBJ2-2; tentative D call: TRBD1 (5 bases). Sequenced material: peripheral blood. This receptor was obtained from a woman aged 18-29 years with stable Graves' hyperthyroidism. As DNA, the CDR3 is TGTGCTAGCAGCTTAGGGGCCGCCGGGGAGCTGTTTTTT. Residues: CASSLGAAGELFF.